Listed below are T cell receptor beta chains from one sample, sequenced in a study of cytomegalovirus exposure and HLA in healthy donors. Data came from immunoSEQ multiplex PCR; TCRdb stores just in-frame clones and leaves some out. The table has 150,000 to 200,000 clones, approximately 85% seen once. The sample consisted of PBMCs. The receptors were gathered from a woman between 18 and 29 years old in good health and CMV-seronegative. Both conserved end residues are part of each CDR3. A D gene is named only where the DNA matches it firmly. Where a row states a size, it is once, few, many or the class of an expanded clone; other rows omit it.

TRBJ2-7 | - | TRBD1 | TRBV19 | CASQQGGAQYEQYF | TGTGCCAGCCAACAGGGGGGAGCTCAATACGAGCAGTACTTC
TRBJ1-4 | - | - | TRBV7-8 | CASSLAGTRNEKLFF | TGTGCCAGCAGCTTAGCGGGGACAAGAAATGAAAAACTGTTTTTT
TRBJ2-5 | - | TRBD2 | TRBV5-1 | CASSSLAGGEETQYF | TGCGCCAGCAGCTCCCTAGCGGGGGGGGAAGAGACCCAGTACTTC
TRBJ2-3 | - | - | TRBV7-9 | CASRPGSPDTQYF | TGTGCCAGCAGACCCGGGTCACCGGATACGCAGTATTTT
TRBJ1-1 | - | TRBD1 | TRBV13 | CASSFGDRVSTEAFF | TGTGCCAGCAGCTTCGGGGACAGGGTTTCCACTGAAGCTTTCTTT
TRBJ1-1 | few | - | TRBV6-4 | CASSEVEGDEAFF | TGTGCCAGCAGTGAGGTTGAGGGAGACGAAGCTTTCTTT
TRBJ2-1 | - | TRBD1 | TRBV4-1 | CASSPHLETGQSSYNEQFF | TGCGCCAGCAGCCCCCACCTAGAAACGGGACAGTCATCCTACAATGAGCAGTTCTTC
TRBJ1-2 | - | TRBD1 | TRBV18 | CASSPDRENGYTF | TGTGCCAGCTCACCGGACAGGGAAAATGGCTACACCTTC
TRBJ2-7 | - | TRBD2 | TRBV7-9 | CASSFSGRSSYEQYF | TGTGCCAGCAGCTTTAGCGGGAGGTCCTCCTACGAGCAGTACTTC
TRBJ2-2 | - | - | TRBV2 | CASKNRFLTGELFF | TGTGCCAGCAAGAACAGGTTTCTCACCGGGGAGCTGTTTTTT
TRBJ1-3 | - | - | TRBV12-5 | CASGLAVGAEGNTIYF | TGTGCTAGTGGTCTTGCTGTGGGGGCGGAAGGAAACACCATATATTTT
TRBJ2-7 | once | TRBD1 | TRBV11-3 | CASSRTGTGGEQYF | TGTGCCAGCAGCCGCACCGGGACAGGGGGCGAGCAGTACTTC
TRBJ1-5 | once | TRBD1 | TRBV2 | CASRVPGQGVPQHF | TGTGCCAGCAGAGTCCCGGGACAGGGGGTGCCCCAGCATTTT
TRBJ2-1 | - | TRBD1 | TRBV19 | CASSIQGAMYNEQFF | TGTGCCAGTAGCATACAGGGGGCAATGTACAATGAGCAGTTCTTC
TRBJ2-1 | - | - | TRBV27 | CASSFWSSYNEQFF | TGTGCCAGCAGTTTTTGGAGCTCCTACAATGAGCAGTTCTTC
TRBJ2-2 | - | - | TRBV11-3 | CASSLSSGTGELFF | TGTGCCAGCAGCTTATCCAGCGGGACCGGGGAGCTGTTTTTT
TRBJ1-1 | - | - | TRBV9 | CASSVDGREAGTAFF | TGTGCCAGCAGCGTAGACGGCAGGGAGGCAGGGACAGCTTTCTTT
TRBJ1-3 | - | - | TRBV5-1 | CASSLRSPDRGNTIYF | TGCGCCAGCAGCTTGAGGTCACCCGACAGGGGAAACACCATATATTTT
TRBJ2-1 | - | - | TRBV27 | CASSYLPPTLRYVDYNEQFF | TGTGCCAGCAGCTACCTCCCCCCTACTCTCCGCTACGTTGACTACAATGAGCAGTTCTTC
TRBJ2-1 | - | - | TRBV27 | CASSRASWVEQFF | TGTGCCAGCTCCAGGGCATCGTGGGTGGAGCAGTTCTTC
TRBJ1-1 | - | - | TRBV9 | CASSVGGLTEAFF | TGTGCCAGCAGCGTGGGGGGGCTCACTGAAGCTTTCTTT
TRBJ2-1 | - | - | TRBV11-3 | CASSLTGGFNNEQFF | TGTGCCAGCAGCTTAACGGGGGGCTTCAACAATGAGCAGTTCTTC
TRBJ1-5 | - | TRBD1 | TRBV27 | CASSSGQGVAQPQHF | TGTGCCAGCAGTTCTGGACAGGGGGTTGCTCAGCCCCAGCATTTT
TRBJ2-1 | - | - | TRBV7-9 | CASSYRGSGNEQFF | TGTGCCAGCAGCTACCGTGGTAGCGGCAATGAGCAGTTCTTC
TRBJ1-2 | - | TRBD1 | TRBV5-4 | CASSSPRQGWGDYGYTF | TGTGCCAGCAGCTCCCCTCGACAGGGCTGGGGTGACTATGGCTACACCTTC
TRBJ2-7 | - | TRBD1 | TRBV9 | CASSQDRGAYEQYF | TGTGCCAGCAGCCAGGACAGGGGAGCCTACGAGCAGTACTTC
TRBJ2-7 | - | TRBD2 | TRBV5-1 | CASSPGLVGGYEQYF | TGCGCCAGCAGCCCAGGACTAGTTGGAGGCTACGAGCAGTACTTC
TRBJ1-5 | - | - | TRBV28 | CASSFHIVYARNQPQHF | TGTGCCAGCAGTTTCCACATCGTTTATGCTAGGAATCAGCCCCAGCATTTT
TRBJ1-3 | few | - | TRBV6-1 | CASGGRAGNTIYF | TGTGCCAGCGGGGGGAGGGCTGGAAACACCATATATTTT
TRBJ2-2 | - | - | TRBV4-1 | CASSQPLRDGELFF | TGCGCCAGCAGCCAACCTCTGCGTGACGGGGAGCTGTTTTTT
TRBJ2-6 | - | - | TRBV30 | CAWSVKSGSGANVLTF | TGTGCCTGGAGTGTAAAGTCGGGCTCTGGGGCCAACGTCCTGACTTTC
TRBJ2-6 | - | - | TRBV5-1 | CASSLGSGDLYSGANVLTF | TGCGCCAGCAGCTTGGGGTCAGGGGATCTCTACTCTGGGGCCAACGTCCTGACTTTC
TRBJ1-5 | once | - | TRBV5-1 | CASSLEPRGNQPQHF | TGCGCCAGCAGCTTGGAACCCCGAGGCAATCAGCCCCAGCATTTT
TRBJ1-2 | once | - | TRBV18 | CASSPPPAGAYGYTF | TGTGCCAGCTCACCACCCCCCGCGGGGGCCTATGGCTACACCTTC
TRBJ2-3 | - | - | TRBV19 | CASSNSGTSTDTQYF | TGTGCCAGTAGTAATTCAGGGACTAGCACAGATACGCAGTATTTT
TRBJ2-3 | few | TRBD2 | TRBV7-9 | CASSQSLAGSDTQYF | TGTGCCAGCAGCCAATCACTAGCGGGTTCAGATACGCAGTATTTT
TRBJ1-5 | - | - | TRBV15 | CATSRDRGAGNQPQHF | TGTGCCACCAGCAGAGATAGAGGGGCGGGGAATCAGCCCCAGCATTTT
TRBJ1-1 | - | - | TRBV6-5 | CASADSSIMNTEAFF | TGTGCCAGCGCGGACAGCTCCATCATGAACACTGAAGCTTTCTTT
TRBJ1-1 | - | - | TRBV5-1 | CASSLSGRNTEAFF | TGCGCCAGCAGCCTGTCTGGCAGAAACACTGAAGCTTTCTTT
TRBJ2-5 | - | TRBD1 | TRBV10-3 | CAISGGGTGQETQYF | TGTGCCATCAGTGGGGGAGGGACAGGGCAAGAGACCCAGTACTTC
TRBJ2-2 | - | TRBD2 | TRBV19 | CASRLAGVTGELFF | TGTGCCAGTAGACTAGCGGGGGTTACCGGGGAGCTGTTTTTT
TRBJ1-1 | - | - | TRBV5-5 | CASSLDYGYGGAFF | TGTGCCAGCAGCTTGGATTACGGGTACGGTGGAGCTTTCTTT
TRBJ2-7 | - | - | TRBV14 | CASTQGRAAYEQYF | TGTGCCAGTACCCAGGGGCGCGCGGCCTACGAGCAGTACTTC
TRBJ2-5 | - | TRBD2 | TRBV11-2 | CASSLEGVAGGKTQYF | TGTGCCAGCAGCTTAGAGGGGGTAGCGGGAGGCAAGACCCAGTACTTC
TRBJ2-1 | - | - | TRBV11-3 | CASSSSTPRSYNEQFF | TGTGCCAGCAGCTCATCCACCCCGAGGTCCTACAATGAGCAGTTCTTC
TRBJ2-7 | - | TRBD1 | TRBV6-1 | CASTKTGPTNEQYF | TGTGCCAGCACCAAGACAGGGCCTACCAACGAGCAGTACTTC